Given below is one TCR beta chain in context. This beta chain appears as a stray read in a library generated for alpha chains; its size is not informative. This sample stems from a study of spatial heterogeneity in lung cancer. The time point was: sample taken at primary tumor resection. TCRs were sequenced from unsorted whole RNA of tumor, nontumor lung or PBMC. TCRdb reanalysed the 5' RACE reads using MiXCR and keeps one entry per CDR3 protein. The sample includes roughly 10,000 distinct CDR3 sequences, approximately 3.5% of them seen just once. The material was PBMCs, obtained at surgery. This TCR derives from a female donor with early-stage non-small cell lung cancer.

CDR3 in amino acids: CASSHRTGTFEAFF. DNA for the CDR3: TGCGCCAGCAGCCATAGGACGGGGACCTTCGAGGCTTTCTTT. The V call is TRBV4-1, the J call TRBJ1-1; D possibly corresponds to TRBD1 (5 bases). The CDR3 consists of 14 residues. The ends were cut back, 3 bases at V and 11 bases at J, with 19 bases in the middle. Germline V CDR1 and CDR2: MGHRA, YSYEKL.